These 9 T cell receptor beta chains share one sample of origin, sequenced in a study of control samples from healthy donors and cancer patients. TCRdb's copy holds only in-frame clones and misses some; the assay was immunoSEQ multiplex PCR. In the table there are approximately 80,000 clones, 91% of which are singletons. What was sequenced was blood. The receptors originated from a man aged 30 to 39 in good health.

This sequence joins TRBV5-8 and TRBJ2-5, with a possible D match to TRBD2 (5 bases). The CDR3 is 16 residues long. V gave up 0 bases and J gave up 2 bases, with 14 bases separating them. Germline V gene sequence: CDR1 SGHTS, CDR2 YDEGEE. CDR3 nucleotide sequence: TGTGCCAGCAGCTTGGGGCAGGACTTCTCTCAAGAGACCCAGTACTTC. As protein: CASSLGQDFSQETQYF.

The chain recombines TRBV5-1 with TRBJ2-1; 14 nucleotides agree with TRBD2. V lost 1 base to trimming and J lost 2 bases; unmatched junction nucleotides: 2. Germline V gene lookup returns CDR1 SGHRS and CDR2 YFSETQ. This CDR3 spans 17 amino acids. Here the CDR3 reads CASSLRGLAGAYNEQFF. In DNA form, the CDR3 reads TGCGCCAGCAGCTTGAGGGGACTAGCGGGGGCCTACAATGAGCAGTTCTTC.

The chain recombines TRBV6-5 with TRBJ1-3; no clear D gene. Germline assignment: CDR1 MNHEY and CDR2 SVGAGI. The CDR3 is 13 residues long. V was pared by 2 bases and J by 4 bases, with 6 bases between. In nucleotides, the CDR3 is TGTGCCAGCAGTTACGTCCCGGGAAACACCATATATTTT. Its translation is CASSYVPGNTIYF.

The chain couples TRBV2 to TRBJ1-4; D is ambiguous. There are 16 residues in the CDR3. V lost 3 bases to trimming and J lost 2 bases, with 13 bases between them. The V gene's germline CDR1 is SNHLY and CDR2 FYNNEI. The CDR3 nucleotides are TGTGCCAGCAGTGATTTCGGGAGGAGTACTAATGAAAAACTGTTTTTT. Residues: CASSDFGRSTNEKLFF.

The rearrangement uses TRBV19 and TRBJ2-1; 11 bases are shared with TRBD2. This CDR3 contains 22 residues. Looked up from germline, CDR1 is LNHDA and CDR2 is SQIVND (reference sequence). The ends lost 1 base at V and 3 bases at J; junction bases unmatched: 20. The CDR3 here is CASSIVGTGGSGRAGDYNEQFF. The CDR3, as DNA: TGTGCCAGTAGTATAGTCGGGACAGGTGGTAGCGGGAGGGCAGGGGACTACAATGAGCAGTTCTTC.

J is TRBJ2-6 and V is TRBV27, with D unresolved. CDR1 is MNHEY, CDR2 SMNVEV, per germline (reference sequence). The CDR3 runs 14 residues. V was clipped by 4 bases and J by 0 bases, with 4 bases between them. CDR3: CASSWASGANVLTF. The DNA of the CDR3 is TGTGCCAGCAGTTGGGCCTCTGGGGCCAACGTCCTGACTTTC.

The sample holds one count of this clone. The chain is built from TRBV5-8 and TRBJ1-4; no clear D. The CDR3 contains 11 residues. The germline CDR1 and CDR2 sequences are SGHTS and YDEGEE. V was cut by 0 bases and J by 11 bases, with 5 bases left in between. The CDR3 spells CASSLGAKLFF. In DNA form, the CDR3 reads TGTGCCAGCAGCTTGGGGGCGAAACTGTTTTTT.

CDR3 in amino acids: CASSRAHEQFF. In DNA, the CDR3 is TGTGCCAGCAGCCGAGCCCATGAGCAGTTCTTC. V gene TRBV28 combines with J gene TRBJ2-1; D is undetermined. The germline gives CDR1 MDHEN, CDR2 SYDVKM. CDR3 length: 11 residues. V lost 6 bases and J lost 8, with 8 bases in between.

CDR3 amino acids: CATINGNYGYTF. The CDR3 coding sequence is TGTGCCACCATTAATGGGAACTATGGCTACACCTTC. This chain links TRBV3-1 (or the pseudogene TRBV3-2) with TRBJ1-2; D is unclear. This CDR3 comprises 12 residues. Trimming pared 10 bases from V and 2 bases from J, leaving 11 bases between. In germline, CDR1 is LGHDT, CDR2 YNNKEL (reference sequence).